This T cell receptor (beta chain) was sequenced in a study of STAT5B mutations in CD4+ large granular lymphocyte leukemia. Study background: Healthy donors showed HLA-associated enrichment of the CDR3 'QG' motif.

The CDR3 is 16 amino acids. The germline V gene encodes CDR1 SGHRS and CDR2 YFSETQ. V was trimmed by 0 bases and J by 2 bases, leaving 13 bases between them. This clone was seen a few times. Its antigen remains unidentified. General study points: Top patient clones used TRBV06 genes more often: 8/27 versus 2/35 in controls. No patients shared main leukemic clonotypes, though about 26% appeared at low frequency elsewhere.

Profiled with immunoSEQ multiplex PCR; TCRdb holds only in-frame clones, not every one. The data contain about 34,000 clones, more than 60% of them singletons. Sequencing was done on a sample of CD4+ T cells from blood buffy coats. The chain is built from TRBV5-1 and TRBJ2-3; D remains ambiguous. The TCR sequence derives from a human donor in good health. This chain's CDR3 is CASSLERSGSTDTQYF. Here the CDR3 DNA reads TGCGCCAGCAGCTTGGAACGGTCAGGTTCCACAGATACGCAGTATTTT.